A single sample is the source of the 9 T cell receptor beta chains below, sequenced in a study of read filtering for tumor transcriptome and immune sequencing. From roughly 390 ng of RNA, a library with molecular barcoded alpha/delta and beta/gamma adaptors was made. Via MiXCR, TCRdb re-called the reads, giving one row per CDR3 protein. The repertoire holds 130,000 or so distinct CDR3 sequences, with roughly an eighth as singletons. The sample taken for sequencing was a population of CD138-negative cells sorted from bone marrow. These receptors came from a donor over 35 with multiple myeloma.

This clonotype has a handful of counts. This may stem from a read error, because a much larger clone lies one nucleotide away. The rearrangement joins TRBV4-1 to TRBJ1-5, with a weak D call TRBD1 (6 bases). This CDR3 is built from 14 residues. CDR1 and CDR2 (germline): MGHRA, YSYEKL. The CDR3 sequence is CTSSAGQSNQPQHF. DNA of the CDR3: TGCACCAGCAGTGCGGGACAAAGCAATCAGCCCCAGCATTTT.

This clonotype has a handful of counts. This may come from a read error, since a much larger clone is one base off. The chain has TRBV14 and TRBJ2-1, with a weak D call TRBD2 (6 bases). Trimming pared 2 bases from V and 2 bases from J, leaving 13 bases between. Germline V gene sequence: CDR1 SGHDN, CDR2 FVKESK. The CDR3 consists of 16 residues. CDR3 region: CASSQMGGMAYNEQFF. In DNA, the CDR3 is TGTGCCAGCAGCCAAATGGGCGGGATGGCCTACAATGAGCAGTTCTTC.

This clonotype has ten or more counts. The rearrangement joins TRBV11-2 to TRBJ2-7, with 8 bases fitting TRBD2. CDR1 is SGHAT, CDR2 FQNNGV, per germline. This CDR3 spans 15 amino acids. The trim removed 5 bases at V and 1 base at J, leaving 7 bases unmatched. CDR3 loop: CASSRDPGGSYEQYF. The CDR3 DNA sequence: TGTGCCAGCAGCCGAGACCCGGGAGGGTCCTACGAGCAGTACTTC.

The rearrangement joins TRBV10-3 to TRBJ1-5, with unresolved D. The CDR3 runs to 13 residues. Per the germline V gene, CDR1 is ENHRY and CDR2 is SYGVKD. Trimming removed 7 bases at V and 5 bases at J, with 12 bases between. This CDR3 is CAITQGSDQPQHF. CDR3 DNA sequence: TGTGCCATCACTCAAGGCAGCGATCAGCCCCAGCATTTT.

This clonotype was seen many times. The chain employs TRBV5-1 and TRBJ1-1, with D tentatively TRBD1 (5 bases). Germline V lookup: CDR1 SGHRS, CDR2 YFSETQ. The CDR3 is 13 amino acids. Deletions cut 0 bases from V and 6 bases from J, with 9 bases between. CDR3 sequence (DNA): TGCGCCAGCAGCTTGGGGATGGGACCTGAAGCTTTCTTT. Translated: CASSLGMGPEAFF.

In its sample, this clonotype was seen many times. This rearrangement joins TRBV4-2 to TRBJ2-3, with unresolved D. CDR1 LGHNA and CDR2 YNFKEQ come from the germline V gene. V was clipped by 0 bases and J by 2 bases, with 3 bases between them. CDR3 length: 13 residues. The CDR3 sequence: CASSQDLTDTQYF. Written as DNA, the CDR3 is TGTGCCAGCAGCCAAGACCTCACAGATACGCAGTATTTT.

The chain is built from TRBV6-6 and TRBJ1-4; 8 bases match TRBD1. The J segment lost 1 base and the V segment lost 6 bases, leaving 4 bases of the junction unmatched. Germline loops: CDR1 MNHNY, CDR2 SVGAGI (reference sequence). The CDR3 has 15 residues. DNA for the CDR3: TGTGCCAGCAGCTTAGGACAGGGAACTAATGAAAAACTGTTTTTT. As protein: CASSLGQGTNEKLFF.

Of note for this clonotype: This may stem from a read error, because a much larger clone lies one nucleotide away. This chain connects TRBV11-1 to TRBJ2-1; 12 nucleotides align to TRBD2. Germline CDR1 is SGHAT and CDR2 is FQDESV (reference sequence). Losses at the gene ends were 5 bases for V and 8 bases for J; bases not matched to a gene: 10. CDR3 length: 16 amino acids. The CDR3 loop reads CASSPDGLAGSHEQFF. Written as DNA, the CDR3 is TGTGCCAGCAGCCCGGACGGACTAGCGGGATCCCATGAGCAGTTCTTC.

This clonotype was detected many times. The genes are TRBV19 and TRBJ2-1; 12 positions match TRBD2. The CDR3 loop spans 18 amino acids. Per germline, CDR1 LNHDA and CDR2 SQIVND (reference sequence). Losses at the gene ends were 2 bases for V and 7 bases for J; bases not matched to a gene: 12. CDR3 protein: CASSISLAGGLGSNEQFF. CDR3 DNA sequence: TGTGCCAGTAGTATAAGTCTAGCGGGAGGGCTGGGGAGTAATGAGCAGTTCTTC.